The rows below give T cell receptor beta chains drawn from one sample of a study of blood T cells in healthy people across ages. TCRdb processed the 5' RACE reads anew with MiXCR; each CDR3 protein has one entry. Here the sample spans roughly 680,000 distinct CDR3 sequences, more than 45% being singletons. Sequenced material: blood. These receptors came from a woman older than 75 in good health. Each CDR3 is given with its conserved first and last residue. The D gene is left open where the match is weak. For some rows the clone size is stated as once, few or many, or as a class when expanded; others skip it.

v_call	j_call	clone_size	d_call	cdr3_aa	cdr3_nt
TRBV6-4	TRBJ2-1	once	.	CASSDQSWGLEQFF	TGTGCCAGCAGTGACCAATCCTGGGGGCTTGAGCAGTTCTTC
TRBV7-3	TRBJ2-5	.	.	CASTHGEALSQTQYF	TGTGCCAGCACCCACGGGGAGGCGCTTTCCCAGACCCAGTACTTC
TRBV5-1	TRBJ2-5	.	.	CASSIRDRETQYF	TGCGCCAGCAGCATCAGGGATAGGGAGACCCAGTACTTC
TRBV6-6	TRBJ1-2	few	.	CASTQGGNYGYTF	TGTGCCAGCACCCAAGGGGGGAACTATGGCTACACCTTC
TRBV6-6	TRBJ1-4	once	.	CASSTRDAGVVKEKLFF	TGTGCCAGCAGTACCCGGGACGCAGGGGTGGTAAAGGAAAAACTGTTTTTT
TRBV4-3	TRBJ2-5	.	.	CASSQVIHETQYF	TGCGCCAGCAGCCAGGTGATCCACGAGACCCAGTACTTC
TRBV12-3/TRBV12-4	TRBJ2-5	.	.	CASSLWEGEETQYF	TGTGCCAGCAGTCTATGGGAGGGGGAAGAGACCCAGTACTTC
TRBV7-2	TRBJ1-2	.	.	CASSLGTAGSYGYTF	TGTGCCAGCAGCTTAGGGACAGCAGGGTCCTATGGCTACACCTTC
TRBV10-3	TRBJ2-3	.	TRBD1	CAITGTGYTDTQYF	TGTGCCATCACCGGGACAGGGTACACAGATACGCAGTATTTT
TRBV20-1	TRBJ2-7	.	TRBD2	CSARDSGGRRLTSGGASYNEQYF	TGCAGTGCTAGGGATTCCGGAGGGAGGAGGTTGACTAGCGGGGGGGCCTCCTACAATGAGCAGTACTTC
TRBV20-1	TRBJ2-4	.	.	CSAERQALAKNIQYF	TGCAGTGCTGAACGACAGGCACTAGCCAAAAACATTCAGTACTTC
TRBV6-4	TRBJ1-4	.	.	CASRPTGNSNEKLFF	TGTGCCAGCAGGCCAACAGGGAATTCCAATGAAAAACTGTTTTTT
TRBV12-3/TRBV12-4	TRBJ2-7	.	.	CATGAGSYEQYF	TGTGCCACCGGCGCAGGTTCCTACGAGCAGTACTTC
TRBV4-2	TRBJ2-5	few	.	CASSKNEQETQYF	TGTGCCAGCAGCAAAAACGAGCAAGAGACCCAGTACTTC
TRBV6-2/TRBV6-3	TRBJ2-5	.	.	CASRVDSQETQYF	TGTGCCAGCAGGGTCGACAGCCAAGAGACCCAGTACTTC
TRBV29-1	TRBJ2-7	many	.	CSVEDAGTSTGQYF	TGCAGCGTTGAAGATGCGGGGACCTCCACCGGGCAGTACTTC
TRBV6-2/TRBV6-3	TRBJ2-3	few	.	CASSFPGLADTQYF	TGTGCCAGCAGCTTCCCGGGCCTGGCAGATACGCAGTATTTT
TRBV2	TRBJ2-7	few	.	CASSELNHSSHEQYF	TGTGCCAGCAGTGAATTGAATCATTCTAGCCACGAGCAGTACTTC
TRBV10-3	TRBJ2-1	.	TRBD2	CAISVVLAGSYNEQFF	TGTGCCATCAGTGTAGTACTAGCGGGGTCCTACAATGAGCAGTTCTTC
TRBV28	TRBJ2-7	many	TRBD1	CASSPLRTGGYYEQYF	TGTGCCAGCAGTCCCCTCAGGACAGGGGGCTATTACGAGCAGTACTTC
TRBV6-1	TRBJ2-3	.	TRBD1	CASRGQGSRDAQYF	TGTGCCAGCAGAGGACAGGGCTCCCGAGATGCGCAGTATTTT
TRBV13	TRBJ1-2	.	TRBD1	CASSLGAGGAYGYTF	TGTGCCAGCAGCTTAGGGGCAGGGGGGGCCTATGGCTACACCTTC